The text below deals with one T cell receptor (beta chain). Its antigen is not yet known. No qualities accompany the bases; no much larger clone lies one base away. The CDR3, from cysteine to phenylalanine, totals 14 residues. The entry retains the CDR3 DNA only, 42 bases that are in frame from base 1. Trimming at the junction amounts to 11 bases on V and 5 bases on J, and the germline ends lie 21 bases apart. Taken from the germline V gene, the CDR1 and CDR2 loops are SGHVS and FNYEAQ. TCR beta CDR3 regions were amplified from RNA transcripts. The first round of RT-PCR for the TCR CDR3 was performed with the HTBI primer set and the Qiagen OneStep RT-PCR kit. A second multiplex PCR round built the libraries, followed by size selection and purification. Sequencing of the libraries was done on an Illumina HiSeq2000 using paired-end 100 bp reads. The source study handled its data this way. SOAPnuke was used to process the raw data, throwing out any read that contained adapters or uncalled bases, had a mean Phred below 15, or lacked an exact constant-primer or identifier match. High-quality paired reads were merged using COPE v1.2.5, and each unique nucleotide sequence was defined as a clonotype. Clonotypes were aligned to IMGT TRBV, TRBD and TRBJ reference segments using MiTCR v1.1. The analysis included only V-J combinations with a frequency above 0.0001, which together covered roughly 99% of the repertoires. The TCS score was defined as F50 (clonal expansion) divided by E x V (chaos), with BLOSUM62-based TCRdist calculated between CDR3 peptides within each V-J. Welch's t-statistics and random forest reduced approximately 520 V-J features to about 13, which were used in a naive Bayes classifier (R e1071). The similarity between thyroid and blood repertoires was quantified using the Morisita-Horn index. TCRdb reworked the public reads: Q25 trimming with fastp, MiXCR clone assembly, productive beta chains retained. CDR3 protein sequences are deduplicated, and each keeps its most common genes and DNA. For this entry, the V and J calls and clone size follow TCRdb and not the study's own pipeline. This sample holds 750,000 to 950,000 distinct CDR3 sequences; roughly 40% were observed only once. More than 7% of the sample is held by the ten biggest clonotypes.

Stable Graves' hyperthyroidism was defined as no progression to ophthalmopathy during 18 months of follow-up. The hyperthyroidism patients were between 18 and 65 years old and newly diagnosed, with a disease duration of less than 2 months. Exclusion was applied to patients with uncontrolled infections, other autoimmune diseases, pregnancy or lactation. Diagnoses were established on the basis of clinical symptoms, serum thyroxine and TRAb, thyroid ultrasound, and orbital computed tomography. Ficoll-Paque density gradient centrifugation was used to isolate PBMCs from about 9 ml of fresh peripheral blood. Trizol reagent was used to extract total RNA, and RNA quality was then checked on an Agilent 2100 Bioanalyzer. These data belong to a study of T cells in Graves' hyperthyroidism and ophthalmopathy (dated by TCRdb to between 2018 and 2021). Study-wide context: Peripheral blood samples were taken at the time of initial diagnosis, prior to any treatment. TCR V-J signatures able to tell the groups apart were searched for in a discovery cohort of around 95 patients, of whom fewer than 45 had Graves' ophthalmopathy and under 65 had stable Graves' hyperthyroidism. An independent validation cohort of about 19 hyperthyroidism patients and 17 patients who later progressed to ophthalmopathy tested prospective prediction of ophthalmopathy. The 100 discovery patients were randomly divided into training and test sets at a 7:3 ratio. In about 6 Graves' hyperthyroidism patients, the study also compared T-cell repertoires from thyroid tissue with T-cell repertoires from blood. Following sampling, methimazole starting at 30 mg daily was given to hyperthyroidism patients, and high-dose intravenous methylprednisolone was given to ophthalmopathy patients. The paper reports TCR Vbeta CDR3 sequencing of more than 120 peripheral blood samples: some 41 ophthalmopathy, 75 to 80 hyperthyroidism and approximately 17 progressor patients.

General conclusions and limits of the study: Sample size was not statistically predetermined, and blinding of investigators to group allocation was not performed. A 13 V-J signature model separated ophthalmopathy from stable hyperthyroidism, with about 90% sensitivity and 81.08% specificity in cross-validation and 80%/75% in testing. During validation, the model predicted progression to ophthalmopathy a median of approximately 6 months ahead of onset, with around 70% sensitivity and about 75% specificity. Most expanded thyroid clonotypes (frequency above 0.001) were also detected in blood, suggesting blood repertoires may reflect thyroid immune responses.

The material sequenced was blood. The sequence links TRBV7-6 to TRBJ1-1; 6 matching bases give a weak D call of TRBD1. This receptor was obtained from a man aged 18 to 30 with Graves' hyperthyroidism. The DNA reads as follows: TGTGCCTGGACCGCGTGGGGGGCAGGAACTGAAGCTTTCTTT. It translates to CAWTAWGAGTEAFF.